These T cell receptor beta chains were read from a single sample in a study of graft-versus-host responses after intestinal transplantation. For these TCRs, the target antigens are not known. The table came from immunoSEQ multiplex PCR; TCRdb's copy has only in-frame clones and leaves some out. The table lists approximately 100,000 clones, under 90% of them singletons, with over 0.1% in the top ten. The sequencing used unstimulated CD4+ T cells sorted from spleen or lymph node cells, collected before intestinal transplant. The receptors come from a human donor who received an intestinal transplant. The CDR3 runs from the conserved cysteine through the conserved F or W. The order of the fields is clone size, J gene, D gene, V gene, CDR3 DNA, CDR3 protein. The D gene is left open where the match is weak. Clone size is given for some rows only: seen once, a few or many times, or a class if the clone is expanded.

size: .
J: TRBJ1-1
D: .
V: TRBV29-1
DNA: TGCAGCGCCGGGTGGCTGAACACTGAAGCTTTCTTT
CDR3: CSAGWLNTEAFF

size: .
J: TRBJ2-7
D: TRBD1
V: TRBV27
DNA: TGTGCCAGCAGTTTGGGACAGGGGGCCCCCTACGAGCAGTACTTC
CDR3: CASSLGQGAPYEQYF

size: .
J: TRBJ1-6
D: .
V: TRBV5-4
DNA: TGTGCCAGCAGCTTGGAGGGGTATAATTCACCCCTCCACTTT
CDR3: CASSLEGYNSPLHF

size: .
J: TRBJ1-6
D: .
V: TRBV27
DNA: TGTGCCAGCAGTCAGGGTAGGGCCTATAATTCACCCCTCCACTTT
CDR3: CASSQGRAYNSPLHF

size: .
J: TRBJ2-7
D: TRBD1
V: TRBV7-3
DNA: TGTGCCAGCAGCTCAGACAGGGGGCTCGAGCAGTACTTC
CDR3: CASSSDRGLEQYF

size: once
J: TRBJ2-2
D: .
V: TRBV10-1
DNA: TGCGCCAGCAGTGCAACAGGGTCCGGGGAGCTGTTTTTT
CDR3: CASSATGSGELFF

size: .
J: TRBJ1-1
D: .
V: TRBV18
DNA: TGTGCCAGCTCACCAGTGGGGGCGATGAACACTGAAGCTTTCTTT
CDR3: CASSPVGAMNTEAFF

size: once
J: TRBJ1-3
D: .
V: TRBV5-1
DNA: TGCGCCAGCAGCTTGGATGCGGCTCTCTCTGGAAACACCATATATTTT
CDR3: CASSLDAALSGNTIYF

size: .
J: TRBJ2-7
D: TRBD1
V: TRBV6-5
DNA: TGTGCCAGCAGTGAAGGACAGGGGACCCACGAGCAGTACTTC
CDR3: CASSEGQGTHEQYF

size: .
J: TRBJ1-2
D: .
V: TRBV7-9
DNA: TGTGCCAGCAGCCTCAACAGGGTAGTGGGGGACTATGGCTACACCTTC
CDR3: CASSLNRVVGDYGYTF

size: .
J: TRBJ2-5
D: .
V: TRBV15
DNA: TGTGCCACCAGCAGAGATGAGGCGGAGACCCAGTACTTC
CDR3: CATSRDEAETQYF

size: few
J: TRBJ2-7
D: .
V: TRBV5-1
DNA: TGCGCCAGCAGCGGAGGGGACAGTCGCTACGAGCAGTACTTC
CDR3: CASSGGDSRYEQYF

size: .
J: TRBJ2-7
D: .
V: TRBV12-5
DNA: TGTGCTAGTGGTACCCCATCGGAGGGCTACGAGCAGTACTTC
CDR3: CASGTPSEGYEQYF

size: .
J: TRBJ2-3
D: TRBD2
V: TRBV7-9
DNA: TGTGCCAGCAGCCCTAGCGGGGGAGATACGCAGTATTTT
CDR3: CASSPSGGDTQYF

size: .
J: TRBJ1-5
D: .
V: TRBV4-1
DNA: TGCGCCAGCAGACCTGACAGTGGTCCCCAGCATTTT
CDR3: CASRPDSGPQHF

size: .
J: TRBJ2-5
D: TRBD1
V: TRBV6-1
DNA: TGTGCCAGCAGTGAAGAACAGGGGGGAGTGACCCAGTACTTC
CDR3: CASSEEQGGVTQYF

size: .
J: TRBJ1-2
D: .
V: TRBV27
DNA: TGTGCCAGCAGTTTAGGGGCAGGTAAATTGTGGTGCTATGGCTACACCTTC
CDR3: CASSLGAGKLWCYGYTF

size: .
J: TRBJ1-2
D: .
V: TRBV14
DNA: TGTGCCAGCAGCCAGACCCCCTGGAGCTATGGCTACACCTTC
CDR3: CASSQTPWSYGYTF

size: .
J: TRBJ2-3
D: TRBD2
V: TRBV2
DNA: TGTGCCAGCCTAGCGGGGGGATCAGATACGCAGTATTTT
CDR3: CASLAGGSDTQYF

size: once
J: TRBJ1-6
D: TRBD1
V: TRBV5-1
DNA: TGCGCCAGCAGCTTGGGGACAGGGGGGAAGGCACCCCTCCACTTT
CDR3: CASSLGTGGKAPLHF

size: .
J: TRBJ1-2
D: .
V: TRBV11-2
DNA: TGTGCCAGCAGGAAATTCGGCTATGGCTACACCTTC
CDR3: CASRKFGYGYTF

size: .
J: TRBJ1-6
D: .
V: TRBV5-1
DNA: TGCGCCAGCAGCTCAACACAGGGCCTCAGTAATTCACCCCTCCACTTT
CDR3: CASSSTQGLSNSPLHF

size: .
J: TRBJ1-2
D: TRBD1
V: TRBV9
DNA: TGTGCCAGCAGCGTGGGACAGGGACCCTGGGGCTACACCTTC
CDR3: CASSVGQGPWGYTF

size: .
J: TRBJ1-6
D: .
V: TRBV19
DNA: TGTGCCAGTAGTATCGGGGGTTTAAAAGGTTCACCCCTCCACTTT
CDR3: CASSIGGLKGSPLHF

size: .
J: TRBJ1-2
D: TRBD1
V: TRBV7-9
DNA: TGTGCCAGCAGCCTCGGGGACAGCTATGGCTACACCTTC
CDR3: CASSLGDSYGYTF

size: .
J: TRBJ1-1
D: .
V: TRBV27
DNA: TGTGCCAGCAGTTTAATCGACGGGGGAAAAGCTTTCTTT
CDR3: CASSLIDGGKAFF